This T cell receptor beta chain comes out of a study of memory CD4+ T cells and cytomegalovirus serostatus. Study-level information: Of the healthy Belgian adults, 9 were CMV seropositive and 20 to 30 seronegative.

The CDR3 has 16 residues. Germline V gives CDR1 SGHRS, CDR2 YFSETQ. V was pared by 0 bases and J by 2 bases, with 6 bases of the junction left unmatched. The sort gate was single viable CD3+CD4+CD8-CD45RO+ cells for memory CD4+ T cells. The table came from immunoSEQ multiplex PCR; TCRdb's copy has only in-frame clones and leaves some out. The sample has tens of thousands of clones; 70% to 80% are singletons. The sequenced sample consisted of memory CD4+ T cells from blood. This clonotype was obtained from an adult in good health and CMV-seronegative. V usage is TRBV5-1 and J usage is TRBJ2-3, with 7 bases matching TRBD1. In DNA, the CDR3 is TGCGCCAGCAGCTTGGCTAGGACAGGACCCACAGATACGCAGTATTTT. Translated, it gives CASSLARTGPTDTQYF.